Sequencing of this TCR beta chain was carried out in a study of blood T cell repertoires in COVID-19. Study details: Collection of acute and convalescent COVID-19 samples took place in the United States, Italy and Spain. T cells, B-cell-depleted T cells, or PBMCs supplied cDNA or gDNA.

In the original processing: From reference gene primer amplification, estimates of nucleated cell counts were derived. Here immunoSEQ multiplex PCR was the method, and the copy in TCRdb shows in-frame clones only, minus some. V and J calls plus clone size are reproduced from that table; the DNA served to infer D and trimming. The sample carries roughly 92,000 clones, around nine tenths recorded once. Germline CDR1 reads SQVTM; CDR2 reads ANQGSEA. The germline V and J ends were trimmed by 1 base and 7 bases, with 19 bases remaining between them. This CDR3 is built from 15 residues. Sequencing was carried out using peripheral blood. The chain joins TRBV29-1 to TRBJ2-5, with D tentatively TRBD2 (6 bases). The receptor's source is a man aged 50-60 years with acute or convalescent COVID-19. The CDR3 here is CSVEAGTLAMGTQYF. The CDR3 DNA follows: TGCAGCGTTGAAGCAGGGACTTTAGCGATGGGGACCCAGTACTTC.